This T cell receptor beta chain is drawn from a study of CD8+ T cells in alopecia areata (dated by TCRdb to 2017 to 2018). Describing the broader study: High-throughput TCRbeta sequencing was used to examine T cell clonal expansion in alopecia areata in both the C3H/HeJ mouse model and human patients. Scalp tissue and sorted CD4+ and CD8+ peripheral blood T cells from patchy and totalis/universalis alopecia areata patients and from healthy controls were covered by human TCRbeta sequencing. immunoSEQ multiplex PCR using 35 Vbeta forward primers and 13 Jbeta reverse primers was used to amplify TCRbeta CDR3 regions. RNA came from the PAXgene miRNA kit for fixed scalp, the miRNeasy kit for PBMCs, and the RNeasy kit for mouse skin. Scalp clonality was compared among normal scalp (n=4), patchy alopecia areata scalp (n=8), and alopecia totalis/universalis scalp (n=8).

Notes on this clone: What this receptor recognizes is not known. One base away there is no much larger clone; base qualities are not given.

The library was generated by the immunoSEQ multiplex PCR assay. For TCR sequencing, RNA was extracted from every sample and reverse transcribed into cDNA to serve as template. First-strand cDNA was synthesized using SuperScript III with a 2:1 mix of oligo-dT and random hexamers. Amplification bias was assessed with a synthetic immune receptor repertoire, and residual bias was removed computationally. Per the original workflow: Raw reads were preprocessed to remove errors, and CDR3 was defined by IMGT conventions from the conserved cysteine to phenylalanine. Clonality was computed by normalizing Shannon entropy by log2 of the number of productive unique TCRs and subtracting the result from 1. Whether each scalp clone was CD4 or CD8 was inferred by checking scalp TCRbeta sequences against the CD4 and CD8 repertoires from sorted blood. The clones in this table, taken by TCRdb from immuneACCESS, are in-frame only. Not every clone is retained; where verified, under half of the shortfall comes from an unresolved V gene, and the cause of the rest is unknown. V, J and clone size reflect that table, while D and trimming were determined from the DNA. The sample table holds under 65,000 clones, of which about 40% were seen once. The ten top clones hold 45% to 60% of the sample.

What the study reported, not specific to this receptor: Shared TCR sequences between patients were less evident than in mice, which may be partly attributable to HLA diversity in the patient population. Higher clonality and more expanded CD8+ clones were observed in lesional scalp than in normal scalp, particularly in alopecia totalis/universalis, a finding suggestive of antigenic drive. Unlike mouse skin, which is dominated by gammadelta T cells, normal human skin has resident alphabeta T cells that are also sequenced, and this complicates analysis of the scalp TCR repertoire.

Lesional scalp punch biopsies and peripheral blood were obtained from alopecia areata patients. PBMCs were separated by density centrifugation and stained for CD3, CD4 and CD8, after which CD4+ and CD8+ T cells were sorted on a FACSAria. Untreated alopecia areata patients were recruited as part of a multicenter biomarker study. Blood CD8+ T cells from about 5 biomarker-study patients were further sorted into NKG2D-low and NKG2D-high fractions. The CDR3 holds 15 amino acids from the cysteine to the phenylalanine. Only the CDR3 portion is preserved as DNA: 45 bases, with reading frame beginning at the first base. Looking up the germline V gene yields CDR1 LGHNT and CDR2 FRNRAP. Trimming removed 1 base from V and 6 bases from J, leaving 14 bases between the germline ends.

The sample taken for sequencing was NKG2D-low CD8+ T cells sorted from blood. The cell subset or site label corresponds to: sorted CD8+ NKG2D-low blood T cells. The sequence came from a human donor with alopecia areata. The V gene is TRBV12-5 and the J gene is TRBJ2-3; TRBD2 is possibly the D segment (6 matching bases). The CDR3 corresponds to CASGLGTGVGDTQYF. Here is the DNA: TGTGCTAGTGGTTTGGGTACGGGGGTCGGCGATACGCAGTATTTT.